This TCR beta chain emerged from a study of cytomegalovirus exposure and HLA in healthy donors. Notes on the study in general: Several of the most significant clusters were apparently associated with common viral pathogens in a later analysis. Specificity of a few CMV-associated chains for CMV antigens was verified in vitro.

The V gene end was trimmed by 5 bases and the J gene end by 3 bases; junction bases not matched to a gene: 6. The CDR3 sequence is 16 residues long. The V gene's germline CDR1 is SGHVS and CDR2 FQNEAQ. With 60 Vbeta and 13 Jbeta primers, the PCR was carried out. Per the study methods: Some 80 million unique TCR beta chains, 9 million to 14 million shared, were counted in a later analysis. Assay used: immunoSEQ multiplex PCR; TCRdb lists only in-frame clones, some missing. That table furnishes V, J and clone size, whereas the DNA furnished D and trimming. The sample yields approximately 100,000 clones, about 77% seen once. About this clone itself: Antigen: not known.

The TCR comes from a woman in her forties or fifties in good health and CMV-seropositive. The genes are TRBV7-8 and TRBJ2-1; TRBD1 matches at 11 bases. Sequenced sample: PBMCs. DNA of the CDR3: TGTGCCAGCAGCCAACGAGGGACAGGGGGCTACAATGAGCAGTTCTTC. Its translation: CASSQRGTGGYNEQFF.